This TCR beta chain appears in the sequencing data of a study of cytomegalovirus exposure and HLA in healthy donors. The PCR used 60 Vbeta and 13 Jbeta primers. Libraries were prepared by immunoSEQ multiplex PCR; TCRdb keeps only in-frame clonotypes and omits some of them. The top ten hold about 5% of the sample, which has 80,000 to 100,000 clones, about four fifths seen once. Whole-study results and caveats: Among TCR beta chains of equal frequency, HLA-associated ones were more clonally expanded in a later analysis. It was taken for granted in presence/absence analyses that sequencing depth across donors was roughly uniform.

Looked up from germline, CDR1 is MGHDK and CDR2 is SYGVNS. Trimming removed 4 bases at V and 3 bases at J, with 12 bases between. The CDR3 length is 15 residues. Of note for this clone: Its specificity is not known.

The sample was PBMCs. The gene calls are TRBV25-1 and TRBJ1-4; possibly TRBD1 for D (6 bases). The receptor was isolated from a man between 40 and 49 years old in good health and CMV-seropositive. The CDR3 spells CASSARGAANEKLFF. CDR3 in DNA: TGTGCCAGCAGTGCCCGGGGGGCCGCTAATGAAAAACTGTTTTTT.